This T cell receptor (beta chain) was captured in a study of T-cell reconstitution after alpha-beta-depleted transplantation in children. After removal of 1 base from V and 4 bases from J, the junction contained 5 bases not matched to a gene. This CDR3 comprises 16 residues. Per germline, CDR1 MGHRA and CDR2 YSYEKL. The authors prepared the TCRbeta library with unique molecular identifiers. Using its own MiXCR run on the PCR reads, TCRdb lists one record per CDR3 protein. The table lists hundreds of thousands of distinct CDR3 sequences, around 13% of them singletons. This clonotype came up a few times. Its antigen is currently unknown. Whole-study results and caveats: At the one-year point after transplant, T-cell counts and TCRbeta diversity were found to come mostly from T cells that had been newly produced. Some patients' high day-60 TCRbeta diversity was attributed to recipient cells surviving conditioning. Several hundred expanded graft clones reportedly gave rise to the alpha-beta T cells present about two months after transplant.

The TCR sequence derives from a girl aged 2 to 10 with congenital amegakaryocytic thrombocytopenia, due to receive a stem cell transplant. The sample in question was PBMCs, obtained before TCRalphabeta/CD19-depleted stem cell transplant. The rearrangement joins TRBV4-1 to TRBJ2-2; 8 nucleotides line up with TRBD1. CDR3 in amino acids: CASSQVGDRITGELFF. The CDR3 nucleotides are TGCGCCAGCAGCCAAGTTGGGGACAGGATCACCGGGGAGCTGTTTTTT.